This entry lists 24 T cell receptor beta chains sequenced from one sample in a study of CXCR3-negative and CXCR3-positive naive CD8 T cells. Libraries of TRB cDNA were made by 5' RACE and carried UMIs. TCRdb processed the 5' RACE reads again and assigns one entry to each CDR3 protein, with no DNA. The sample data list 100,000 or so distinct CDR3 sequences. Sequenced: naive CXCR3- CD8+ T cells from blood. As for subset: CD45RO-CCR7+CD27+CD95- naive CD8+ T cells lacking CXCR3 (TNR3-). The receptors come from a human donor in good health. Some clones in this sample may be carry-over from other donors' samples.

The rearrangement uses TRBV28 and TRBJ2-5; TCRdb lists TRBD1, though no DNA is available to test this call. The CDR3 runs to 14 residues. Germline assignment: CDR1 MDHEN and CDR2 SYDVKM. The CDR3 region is CASKDRGMRETQYF.

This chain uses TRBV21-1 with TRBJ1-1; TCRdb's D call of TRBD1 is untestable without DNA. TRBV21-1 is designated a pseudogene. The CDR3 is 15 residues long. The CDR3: CASSNRTVGDTEAFF.

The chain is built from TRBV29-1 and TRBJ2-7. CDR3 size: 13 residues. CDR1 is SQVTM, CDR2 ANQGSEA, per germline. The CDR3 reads CSVEAAKTYEQYF.

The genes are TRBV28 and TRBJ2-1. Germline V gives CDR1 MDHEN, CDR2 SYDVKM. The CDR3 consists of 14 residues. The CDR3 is CATSITIVSNEQFF.

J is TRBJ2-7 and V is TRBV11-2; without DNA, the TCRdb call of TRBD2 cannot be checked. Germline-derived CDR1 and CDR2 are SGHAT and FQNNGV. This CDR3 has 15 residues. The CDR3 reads CASSGSGWATYEQYF. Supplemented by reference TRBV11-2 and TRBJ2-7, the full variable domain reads EAGVAQSPRYKIIEKRQSVAFWCNPISGHATLYWYQQILGQGPKLLIQFQNNGVVDDSQLPKDRFSAERLKGVDSTLKIQPAKLEDSAVYLCASSGSGWATYEQYFGPGTRLTVT.

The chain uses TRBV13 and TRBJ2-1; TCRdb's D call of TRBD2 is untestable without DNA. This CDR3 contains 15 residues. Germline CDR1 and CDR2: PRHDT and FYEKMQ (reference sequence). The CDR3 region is CASSSDPGTNNEQFF.

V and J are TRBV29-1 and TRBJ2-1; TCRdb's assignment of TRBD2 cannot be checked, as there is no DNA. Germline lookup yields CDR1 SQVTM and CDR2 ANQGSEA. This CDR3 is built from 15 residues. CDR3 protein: CSVDSWTSGANEQFF.

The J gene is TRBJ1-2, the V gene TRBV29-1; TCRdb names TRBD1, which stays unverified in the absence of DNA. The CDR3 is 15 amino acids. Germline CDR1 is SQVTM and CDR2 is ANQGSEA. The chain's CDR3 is CSVDLGTGVSYGYTF. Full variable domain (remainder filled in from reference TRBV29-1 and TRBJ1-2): SAVISQKPSRDICQRGTSLTIQCQVDSQVTMMFWYRQQPGQSLTLIATANQGSEATYESGFVIDKFPISRPNLTFSTLTVSNMSPEDSSIYLCSVDLGTGVSYGYTFGSGTRLTVV.

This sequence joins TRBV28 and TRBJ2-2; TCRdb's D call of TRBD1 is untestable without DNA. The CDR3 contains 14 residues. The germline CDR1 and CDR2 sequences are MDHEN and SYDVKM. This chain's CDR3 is CANSTRTGPGELFF.

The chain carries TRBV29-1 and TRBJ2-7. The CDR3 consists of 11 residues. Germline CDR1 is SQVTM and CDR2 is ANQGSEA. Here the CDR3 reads CSVDWGREQYF.

CDR3 residues: CASSPGQGATEAFF. The chain carries TRBV4-1 and TRBJ1-1; TCRdb returns TRBD1, unconfirmable since there is no DNA. Germline V gene sequence: CDR1 MGHRA, CDR2 YSYEKL. CDR3 length: 14 amino acids.

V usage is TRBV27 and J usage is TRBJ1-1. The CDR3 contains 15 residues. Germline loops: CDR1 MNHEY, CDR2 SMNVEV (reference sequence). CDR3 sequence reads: CASSFSSTTGTEAFF.

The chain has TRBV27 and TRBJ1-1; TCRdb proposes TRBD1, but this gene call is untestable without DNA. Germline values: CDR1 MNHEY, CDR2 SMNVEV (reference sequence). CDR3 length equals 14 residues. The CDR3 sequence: CASSPVGENTEAFF.

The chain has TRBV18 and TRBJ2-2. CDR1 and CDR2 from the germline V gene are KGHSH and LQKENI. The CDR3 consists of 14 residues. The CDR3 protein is CASSPWKNTGELFF. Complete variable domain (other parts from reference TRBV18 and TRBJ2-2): NAGVMQNPRHLVRRRGQEARLRCSPMKGHSHVYWYRQLPEEGLKFMVYLQKENIIDESGMPKERFSAEFPKEGPSILRIQQVVRGDSAAYFCASSPWKNTGELFFGEGSRLTVL.

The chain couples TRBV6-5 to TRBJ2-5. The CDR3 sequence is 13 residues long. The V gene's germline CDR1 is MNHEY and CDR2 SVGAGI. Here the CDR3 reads CASSFLDGETQYF.

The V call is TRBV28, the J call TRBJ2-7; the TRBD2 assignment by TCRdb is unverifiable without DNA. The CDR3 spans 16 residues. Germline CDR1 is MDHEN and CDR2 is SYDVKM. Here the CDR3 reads CASSLLNREGRDEQYF.

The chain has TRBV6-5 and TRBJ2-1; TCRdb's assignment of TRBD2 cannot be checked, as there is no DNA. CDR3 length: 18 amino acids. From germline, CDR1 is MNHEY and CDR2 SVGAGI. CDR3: CASSSEAYTVSRPYEQFF.

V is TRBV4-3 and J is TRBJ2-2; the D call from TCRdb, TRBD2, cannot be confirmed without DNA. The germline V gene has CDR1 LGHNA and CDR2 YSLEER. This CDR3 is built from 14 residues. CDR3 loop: CASSSGGGTGELFF.

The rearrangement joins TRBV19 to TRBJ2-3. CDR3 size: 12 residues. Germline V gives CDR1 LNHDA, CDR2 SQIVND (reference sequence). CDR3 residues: CASRSWPDTQYF.

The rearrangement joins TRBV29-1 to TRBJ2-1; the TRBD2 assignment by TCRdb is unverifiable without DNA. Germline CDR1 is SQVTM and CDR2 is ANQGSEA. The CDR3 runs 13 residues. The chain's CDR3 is CSFGTSGNNEQFF.

CDR3: CASSLALGRTFYEQYF. V gene TRBV7-9 combines with J gene TRBJ2-7; TCRdb lists TRBD1, though no DNA is available to test this call. The CDR3 runs 16 residues. Germline V gives CDR1 SEHNR, CDR2 FQNEAQ (reference sequence).

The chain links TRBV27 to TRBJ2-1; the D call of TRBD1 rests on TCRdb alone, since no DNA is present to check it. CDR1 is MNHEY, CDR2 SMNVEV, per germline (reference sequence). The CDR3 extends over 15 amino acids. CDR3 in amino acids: CASSLAGSNYNEQFF.

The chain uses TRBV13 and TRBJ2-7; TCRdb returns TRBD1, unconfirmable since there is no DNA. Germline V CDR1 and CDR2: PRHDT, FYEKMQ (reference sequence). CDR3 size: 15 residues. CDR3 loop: CASSWRTGLNYEQYF.

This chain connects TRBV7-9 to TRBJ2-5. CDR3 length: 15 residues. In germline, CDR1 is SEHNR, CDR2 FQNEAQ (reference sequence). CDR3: CASSLRQALIETQYF.